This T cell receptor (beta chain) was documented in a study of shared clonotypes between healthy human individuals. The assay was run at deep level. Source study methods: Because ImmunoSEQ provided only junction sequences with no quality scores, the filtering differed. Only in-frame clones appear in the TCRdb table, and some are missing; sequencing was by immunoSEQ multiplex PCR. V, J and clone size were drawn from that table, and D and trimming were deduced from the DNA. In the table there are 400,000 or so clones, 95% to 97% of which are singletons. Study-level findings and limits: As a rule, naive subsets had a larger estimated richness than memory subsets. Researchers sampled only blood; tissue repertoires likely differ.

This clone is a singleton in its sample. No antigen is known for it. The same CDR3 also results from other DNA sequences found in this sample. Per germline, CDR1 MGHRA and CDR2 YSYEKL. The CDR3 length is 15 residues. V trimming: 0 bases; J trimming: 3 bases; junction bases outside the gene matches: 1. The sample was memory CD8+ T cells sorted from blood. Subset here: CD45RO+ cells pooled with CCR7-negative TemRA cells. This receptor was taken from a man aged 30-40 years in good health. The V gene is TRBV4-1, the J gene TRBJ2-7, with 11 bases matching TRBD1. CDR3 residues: CASSQDGTGGYEQYF. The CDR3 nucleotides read TGCGCCAGCAGCCAAGACGGGACAGGGGGCTACGAGCAGTACTTC.